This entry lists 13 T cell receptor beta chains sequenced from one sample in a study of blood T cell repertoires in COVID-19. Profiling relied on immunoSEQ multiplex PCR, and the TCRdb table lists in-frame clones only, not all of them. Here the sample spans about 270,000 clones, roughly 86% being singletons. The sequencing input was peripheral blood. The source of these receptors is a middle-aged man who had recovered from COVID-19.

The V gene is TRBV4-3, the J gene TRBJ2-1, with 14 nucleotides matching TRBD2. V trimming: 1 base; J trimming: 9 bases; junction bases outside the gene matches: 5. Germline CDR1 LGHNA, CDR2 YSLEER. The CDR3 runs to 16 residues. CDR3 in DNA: TGCGCCAGCAGCCAAGCGGGGACTAGCGGGAGTAGTGAGCAGTTCTTC. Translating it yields CASSQAGTSGSSEQFF.

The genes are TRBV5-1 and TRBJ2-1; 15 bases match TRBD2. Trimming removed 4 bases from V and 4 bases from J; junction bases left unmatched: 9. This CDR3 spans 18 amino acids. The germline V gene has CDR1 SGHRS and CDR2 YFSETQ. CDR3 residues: CASSPGTSGGKQYNEQFF. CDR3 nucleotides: TGCGCCAGCAGCCCCGGGACTAGCGGGGGGAAACAGTACAATGAGCAGTTCTTC.

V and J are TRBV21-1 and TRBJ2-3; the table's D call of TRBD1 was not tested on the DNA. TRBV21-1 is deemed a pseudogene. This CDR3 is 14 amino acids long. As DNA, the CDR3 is TGTGCCAGCACCGGGACAAACCTCACAGATACGCAGTATTTT. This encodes CASTGTNLTDTQYF.

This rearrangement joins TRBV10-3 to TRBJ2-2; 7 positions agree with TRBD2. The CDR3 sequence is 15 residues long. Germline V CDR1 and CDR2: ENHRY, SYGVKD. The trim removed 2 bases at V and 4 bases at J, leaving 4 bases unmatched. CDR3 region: CAISEELAPTGELFF. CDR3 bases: TGTGCCATCAGTGAGGAACTAGCGCCCACCGGGGAGCTGTTTTTT.

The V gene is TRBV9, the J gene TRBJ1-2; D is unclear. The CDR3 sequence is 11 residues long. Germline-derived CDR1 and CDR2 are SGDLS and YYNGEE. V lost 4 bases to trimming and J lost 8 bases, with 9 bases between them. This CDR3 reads CASSSRLGYTF. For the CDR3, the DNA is TGTGCCAGCAGCTCCCGTTTGGGCTACACCTTC.

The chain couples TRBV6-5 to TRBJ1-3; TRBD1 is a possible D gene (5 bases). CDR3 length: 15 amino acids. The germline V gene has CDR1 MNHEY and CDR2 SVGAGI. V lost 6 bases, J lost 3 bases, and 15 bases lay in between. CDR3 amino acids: CASRPGNTGGNTIYF. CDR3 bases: TGTGCCAGCAGGCCAGGGAACACAGGTGGAAACACCATATATTTT.

CDR3 sequence reads: CASSKASGGTDTQYF. DNA for the CDR3: TGTGCCAGCAGTAAGGCTAGCGGGGGCACAGATACGCAGTATTTT. The rearrangement links TRBV2 to TRBJ2-3, with 9 positions matching TRBD2. With 5 bases clipped from V and 1 base from J, the junction kept 4 bases outside the gene matches. Germline V gene lookup returns CDR1 SNHLY and CDR2 FYNNEI. CDR3 length equals 15 residues.

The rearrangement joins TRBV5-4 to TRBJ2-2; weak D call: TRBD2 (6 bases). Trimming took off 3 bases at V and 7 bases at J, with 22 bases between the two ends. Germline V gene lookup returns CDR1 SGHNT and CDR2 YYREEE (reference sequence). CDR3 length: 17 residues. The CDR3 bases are TGTGCCAGCAGCTCCAATCCGACTAGAAGCTATAGCGGGGAGCTGTTTTTT. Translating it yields CASSSNPTRSYSGELFF.

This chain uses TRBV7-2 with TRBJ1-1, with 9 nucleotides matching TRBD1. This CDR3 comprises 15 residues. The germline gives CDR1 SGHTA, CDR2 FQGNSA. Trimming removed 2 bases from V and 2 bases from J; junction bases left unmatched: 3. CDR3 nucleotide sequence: TGTGCCAGCAGCTTACGGACAGGGGATAACACTGAAGCTTTCTTT. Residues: CASSLRTGDNTEAFF.

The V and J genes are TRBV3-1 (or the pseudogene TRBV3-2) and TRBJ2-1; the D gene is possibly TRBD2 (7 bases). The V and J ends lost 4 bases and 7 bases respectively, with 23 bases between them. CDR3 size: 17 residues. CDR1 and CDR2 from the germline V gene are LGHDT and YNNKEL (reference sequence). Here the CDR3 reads CASSLRGAGASRNEQFF. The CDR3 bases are TGTGCCAGCAGCCTTAGGGGGGCGGGGGCCTCTAGGAATGAGCAGTTCTTC.

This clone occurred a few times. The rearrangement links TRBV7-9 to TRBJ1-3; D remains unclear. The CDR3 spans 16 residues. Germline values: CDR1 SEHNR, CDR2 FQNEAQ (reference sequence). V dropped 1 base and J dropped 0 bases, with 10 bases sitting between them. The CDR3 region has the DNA TGTGCCAGCAGCTTAGGTTTACAGATCTCTGGAAACACCATATATTTT. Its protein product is CASSLGLQISGNTIYF.

CDR3 loop: CAIRPRTSGGADEQFF. In DNA, the CDR3 is TGTGCCATCAGACCGAGGACTAGCGGGGGGGCCGATGAGCAGTTCTTC. The chain uses TRBV10-3 and TRBJ2-1; 15 nucleotides match TRBD2. V trimming: 6 bases; J trimming: 8 bases; junction bases outside the gene matches: 8. The CDR3 is 16 amino acids. Germline V lookup: CDR1 ENHRY, CDR2 SYGVKD.

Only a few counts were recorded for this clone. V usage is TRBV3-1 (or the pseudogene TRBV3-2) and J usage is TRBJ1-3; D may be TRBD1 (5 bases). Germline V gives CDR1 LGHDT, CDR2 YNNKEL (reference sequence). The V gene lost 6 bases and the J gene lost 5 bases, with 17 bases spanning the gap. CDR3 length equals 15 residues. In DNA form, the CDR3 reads TGTGCCAGCAGTCGTAGCAGGGATGTGAGAAACACCATATATTTT. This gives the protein CASSRSRDVRNTIYF.